These T cell receptor beta chains were read from a single sample in a study of OX40 agonist ivuxolimab in advanced cancers. TCRdb's copy holds only in-frame clones and misses some; the assay was immunoSEQ multiplex PCR. The sample lists about 69,000 clones; around four fifths were seen once. The specimen was CD4+ or CD8+ T cells sorted from blood, collected in a trial of the OX40 agonist ivuxolimab. Every receptor here comes from an adult with an advanced solid tumor such as melanoma, head and neck, liver or kidney cancer. The CDR3 runs from the conserved cysteine through the conserved F or W. The D gene is left open where the match is weak. Expanded clones are given a class, and other clones once, few, many or no size at all.

TRBJ2-3	-	-	TRBV18	TGTGCCAGCTCACCACCAGGGACCATCGGGTCCACAGATACGCAGTATTTT	CASSPPGTIGSTDTQYF
TRBJ1-5	-	-	TRBV28	TGTGCCAGCACTGCCGGGGGGAGGGGGGGGCAGCCCCAGCATTTT	CASTAGGRGGQPQHF
TRBJ1-2	-	-	TRBV29-1	TGCAGCGTTGAAGATCACGGGTCGGATGGCTACACCTTC	CSVEDHGSDGYTF
TRBJ2-1	-	-	TRBV27	TGTGCCAGCAGCCCTTCCTACCTCTCCTACAATGAGCAGTTCTTC	CASSPSYLSYNEQFF
TRBJ2-6	-	-	TRBV5-1	TGCGCCAGCAGCTTGGAAGCCTCTGGGGCCAACGTCCTGACTTTC	CASSLEASGANVLTF
TRBJ1-1	-	TRBD1	TRBV11-2	TGTGCCAGCAGCCCGGGGACAGGGTTCTCTGAAGCTTTCTTT	CASSPGTGFSEAFF
TRBJ2-1	-	-	TRBV7-6	TGTGCCAGCAGCCCGCCAGAGGCGAGCTCCTACAATGAGCAGTTCTTC	CASSPPEASSYNEQFF
TRBJ2-7	-	TRBD1	TRBV19	TGTGCCAGTAAAAGGGGACAGAACTCCTACGAGCAGTACTTC	CASKRGQNSYEQYF
TRBJ2-1	once	TRBD2	TRBV19	TGTGCCAGTAGTCGTAGCGGGACGTTCTATGAGCAGTTCTTC	CASSRSGTFYEQFF
TRBJ2-3	-	TRBD2	TRBV10-3	TGTGCCATCAGTGAGTCCGGGAGGGTTGCAGATACGCAGTATTTT	CAISESGRVADTQYF
TRBJ2-1	-	-	TRBV7-5	TGTGCCAGCAGCTCTACGGGACTAGCCTTGGATGAGCAGTTCTTC	CASSSTGLALDEQFF
TRBJ1-1	-	-	TRBV5-1	TGCGCCAGCAGCGCACAGGGTAATGAAGCTTTCTTT	CASSAQGNEAFF
TRBJ2-3	once	TRBD2	TRBV7-9	TGTGCCAGCAGCTCGCCCGTAGCGGGGAGCTCGACTGATACGCAGTATTTT	CASSSPVAGSSTDTQYF
TRBJ2-7	once	-	TRBV5-4	TGTGCCAGCAGCTTTGATGGACGAGAGAACGAGCAGTACTTC	CASSFDGRENEQYF
TRBJ2-1	-	TRBD2	TRBV10-1	TGCGCCAGCAGTGAGTCTTTTGGCAGCGGGAGTATCTACAATGAGCAGTTCTTC	CASSESFGSGSIYNEQFF
TRBJ2-3	-	-	TRBV6-1	TGTGCCAGCAGGACCCTCGGGGGCCCGTCAGATACGCAGTATTTT	CASRTLGGPSDTQYF
TRBJ1-5	few	-	TRBV5-8	TGTGCCAGCAGCTTGGCCGGGGGGGATAGCAATCAGCCCCAGCATTTT	CASSLAGGDSNQPQHF
TRBJ1-2	-	-	TRBV28	TGTGCCAGCAGTACACCGGCTAACTATGGCTACACCTTC	CASSTPANYGYTF
TRBJ2-3	-	TRBD2	TRBV10-1	TGCGCCAGCAGTGAGTCGGGACTAGCGGGAGTTACGCAGTATTTT	CASSESGLAGVTQYF
TRBJ1-3	-	-	TRBV2	TGTGCCAGCGGACAGTCGCGCTCTGGAAACACCATATATTTT	CASGQSRSGNTIYF
TRBJ1-1	-	TRBD1	TRBV27	TGTGCCAGCAGGAAACAGGGGATGAACACTGAAGCTTTCTTT	CASRKQGMNTEAFF
TRBJ1-5	-	TRBD1	TRBV4-2	TGTGCCAGCAGCCTAAGACAGGGGGATCAGCCCCAGCATTTT	CASSLRQGDQPQHF
TRBJ2-1	-	-	TRBV5-4	TGTGCCAGCAGCTTGGCCTTGGTTCGGGGAAACAATGAGCAGTTCTTC	CASSLALVRGNNEQFF
TRBJ2-3	-	-	TRBV10-2	TGCGCCAGCGGGGTTAGCTTGAGGTCGGATACGCAGTATTTT	CASGVSLRSDTQYF
TRBJ2-2	-	-	TRBV5-4	TGTGCCAGCAGCTTGGGGACAGAGAACACCGGGGAGCTGTTTTTT	CASSLGTENTGELFF
TRBJ1-5	-	TRBD1	TRBV30	TGTGCCTGGGGGGGACAGAATAGCAATCAGCCCCAGCATTTT	CAWGGQNSNQPQHF
TRBJ2-1	-	TRBD2	TRBV19	TGTGCCAGCAGGACTAGCGGGAGAACCCACAATGAGCAGTTCTTC	CASRTSGRTHNEQFF
TRBJ2-5	once	-	TRBV28	TGTGCCAGCAGTTTATTGGCAGGACAAGAGACCCAGTACTTC	CASSLLAGQETQYF
TRBJ2-1	few	-	TRBV2	TGTGCCAGCAGTGAACTAATAGTCTACAATGAGCAGTTCTTC	CASSELIVYNEQFF
TRBJ2-6	-	-	TRBV30	TGTGCCTGGAGTGGGGTCTCTGGGGCCAACGTCCTGACTTTC	CAWSGVSGANVLTF
TRBJ2-3	-	TRBD2	TRBV5-1	TGCGCCAGCAGCTTGGACGCGCGGGGGGACACAGATACGCAGTATTTT	CASSLDARGDTDTQYF
TRBJ1-2	-	TRBD1	TRBV19	TGTGCCAGTAGGGACAGGGATCGTCTCCTGTATGGCTACACCTTC	CASRDRDRLLYGYTF
TRBJ1-1	few	-	TRBV9	TGTGCCAGCAGCATAACAGGGCAGAGTACTGAAGCTTTCTTT	CASSITGQSTEAFF
TRBJ2-5	once	-	TRBV21-1	TGTGCCAGCAGCAAACCCATGAGGGGTACTCAAGAGACCCAGTACTTC	CASSKPMRGTQETQYF
TRBJ2-3	once	TRBD1	TRBV5-1	TGCGCCAGCAGCGCGGGACAGGGGAGGGCTACGCAGTATTTT	CASSAGQGRATQYF
TRBJ2-3	-	-	TRBV7-9	TGTGCCAGCAGCCGGCCTACTACTCCTAGCACAGATACGCAGTATTTT	CASSRPTTPSTDTQYF
TRBJ2-5	-	-	TRBV12-5	TGTGCTAGTGGATATAGCCCCGGGCCTCGGAACCCAGAGACCCAGTACTTC	CASGYSPGPRNPETQYF
TRBJ1-1	-	TRBD1	TRBV6-1	TGTGCCAGCAGTCAGGACAGGGGCACTGAAGCTTTCTTT	CASSQDRGTEAFF
TRBJ2-6	-	-	TRBV2	TGTGCCAGCAAAAGGGGGACTGGGGCCAACGTCCTGACTTTC	CASKRGTGANVLTF